Reported below is one TCR beta chain. Its target is not known. Systemic immunosuppression or autoimmune disease history was grounds to exclude patients. This sample is part of a study of OX40 agonist ivuxolimab in advanced cancers. About the study: At doses from 0.01 to 10 mg/kg, patients were given intravenous ivuxolimab every 2 weeks.

The germline CDR1 and CDR2 sequences are MNHEY and SMNVEV (reference sequence). The CDR3 runs to 14 residues. V was cut by 6 bases and J by 3 bases, with 15 bases left in between. Profiling relied on immunoSEQ multiplex PCR, and the TCRdb table lists in-frame clones only, not all of them. The table lists over 40,000 clones, more than 70% of them singletons. Points from the study as a whole: Some nonresponders likewise displayed low normalized T-cell clonal expansion.

The clonotype was recovered from an adult with an advanced solid tumor such as melanoma, head and neck, liver or kidney cancer. The V gene is TRBV27, the J gene TRBJ2-7; a possible D gene is TRBD2 (6 bases). This sample comprised CD4+ or CD8+ T cells sorted from blood, obtained in a trial of the OX40 agonist ivuxolimab. The CDR3 loop is CASSTRGRNYEQYF. The DNA of the CDR3 is TGTGCCAGCAGCACCAGAGGGAGGAACTACGAGCAGTACTTC.